These T cell receptor beta chains were read from a single sample in a study of blood T cell repertoires in COVID-19. Sequenced by immunoSEQ multiplex PCR; TCRdb stores in-frame clones only, minus some. This repertoire shows tens of thousands of clones, around 85% found once; its top ten account for 12%. Sequenced sample: peripheral blood. The receptor set was obtained from a human donor in a cohort sampled during active COVID-19. The CDR3 runs from the conserved cysteine through the conserved F or W. A D gene is named only where the DNA matches it firmly. Part of the rows lack a size; the others show once, few, many or a class for expanded clones.

d_gene: TRBD1; v_gene: TRBV2; j_gene: TRBJ2-3; abundance: NA; CDR3aa: CASSRTGETDTQYF; CDR3nt: TGTGCCAGCAGCCGGACAGGGGAGACAGATACGCAGTATTTT
d_gene: TRBD1; v_gene: TRBV4-3; j_gene: TRBJ1-5; abundance: NA; CDR3aa: CASSQERGTGDQPQHF; CDR3nt: TGCGCCAGCAGCCAAGAAAGAGGGACAGGGGATCAGCCCCAGCATTTT
d_gene: TRBD2; v_gene: TRBV7-3; j_gene: TRBJ2-3; abundance: NA; CDR3aa: CASSLVRASGGADTQYF; CDR3nt: TGTGCCAGCAGCTTAGTTCGGGCTAGCGGGGGGGCGGATACGCAGTATTTT
d_gene: TRBD1; v_gene: TRBV5-1; j_gene: TRBJ2-3; abundance: NA; CDR3aa: CASSLGGTGTDTQYF; CDR3nt: TGCGCCAGCAGCTTGGGCGGGACAGGGACAGATACGCAGTATTTT
d_gene: NA; v_gene: TRBV7-3; j_gene: TRBJ2-7; abundance: once; CDR3aa: CASSSAGLSYEQYF; CDR3nt: TGTGCCAGCAGCTCGGCAGGATTGTCCTACGAGCAGTACTTC
d_gene: NA; v_gene: TRBV18; j_gene: TRBJ2-2; abundance: NA; CDR3aa: CASSPAGADTGELFF; CDR3nt: TGTGCCAGCTCACCGGCAGGGGCGGACACCGGGGAGCTGTTTTTT
d_gene: NA; v_gene: TRBV28; j_gene: TRBJ1-2; abundance: NA; CDR3aa: CASSPSYGGYTF; CDR3nt: TGTGCCAGCAGCCCCTCCTACGGGGGCTACACCTTC
d_gene: TRBD2; v_gene: TRBV6-2/TRBV6-3; j_gene: TRBJ2-1; abundance: NA; CDR3aa: CASSYSPIDTSGGRDEQFF; CDR3nt: TGTGCCAGCAGTTATTCGCCCATCGATACTAGCGGGGGGCGGGATGAGCAGTTCTTC
d_gene: NA; v_gene: TRBV11-2; j_gene: TRBJ2-1; abundance: NA; CDR3aa: CASSLDPTYNEQFF; CDR3nt: TGTGCCAGCAGCTTAGATCCCACCTACAATGAGCAGTTCTTC
d_gene: NA; v_gene: TRBV6-5; j_gene: TRBJ1-6; abundance: once; CDR3aa: CASSYAGHSPLHF; CDR3nt: TGTGCCAGCAGTTATGCAGGCCATTCACCCCTCCACTTT
d_gene: NA; v_gene: TRBV18; j_gene: TRBJ1-2; abundance: NA; CDR3aa: CASSPDSAPYGYTF; CDR3nt: TGTGCCAGCTCACCGGACTCGGCGCCCTATGGCTACACCTTC
d_gene: NA; v_gene: TRBV6-5; j_gene: TRBJ1-2; abundance: NA; CDR3aa: CASRVSGANYGYTF; CDR3nt: TGTGCCAGCAGGGTGTCAGGGGCCAACTATGGCTACACCTTC
d_gene: NA; v_gene: TRBV18; j_gene: TRBJ1-4; abundance: NA; CDR3aa: CASSPRGREKLFF; CDR3nt: TGTGCCAGCTCTCCCCGGGGTCGCGAAAAACTGTTTTTT
d_gene: NA; v_gene: TRBV4-1; j_gene: TRBJ1-1; abundance: NA; CDR3aa: CASREDMANTEAFF; CDR3nt: TGCGCCAGCAGGGAGGATATGGCGAACACTGAAGCTTTCTTT
d_gene: NA; v_gene: TRBV19; j_gene: TRBJ1-1; abundance: few; CDR3aa: CASSIVDWNTEAFF; CDR3nt: TGTGCCAGTAGTATAGTTGACTGGAACACTGAAGCTTTCTTT
d_gene: NA; v_gene: TRBV28; j_gene: TRBJ1-3; abundance: NA; CDR3aa: CASSSGGSSGNTIYF; CDR3nt: TGTGCCAGCAGTAGCGGGGGAAGCTCTGGAAACACCATATATTTT
d_gene: NA; v_gene: TRBV28; j_gene: TRBJ2-1; abundance: NA; CDR3aa: CASSPSRGAYNEQFF; CDR3nt: TGTGCCAGCAGTCCTAGTCGGGGGGCGTACAATGAGCAGTTCTTC
d_gene: NA; v_gene: TRBV7-9; j_gene: TRBJ1-2; abundance: NA; CDR3aa: CASSSQGPEGYTF; CDR3nt: TGTGCCAGCAGCTCCCAGGGCCCAGAGGGCTACACCTTC
d_gene: TRBD2; v_gene: TRBV10-3; j_gene: TRBJ2-7; abundance: NA; CDR3aa: CAISVSGGAGEQYF; CDR3nt: TGTGCCATCAGTGTGAGCGGGGGGGCGGGAGAGCAGTACTTC
d_gene: TRBD2; v_gene: TRBV7-9; j_gene: TRBJ2-5; abundance: NA; CDR3aa: CASSLGTSGETQYF; CDR3nt: TGTGCCAGCAGCCTCGGGACTAGCGGAGAGACCCAGTACTTC
d_gene: NA; v_gene: TRBV18; j_gene: TRBJ1-1; abundance: NA; CDR3aa: CASSPRRGAEAFF; CDR3nt: TGTGCCAGCTCACCGAGAAGGGGCGCTGAAGCTTTCTTT
d_gene: NA; v_gene: TRBV28; j_gene: TRBJ1-2; abundance: NA; CDR3aa: CASSLTSSGGYTF; CDR3nt: TGTGCCAGCAGTTTAACGTCCTCGGGGGGCTACACCTTC
d_gene: NA; v_gene: TRBV5-1; j_gene: TRBJ2-5; abundance: NA; CDR3aa: CASSSWSGRVRETQYF; CDR3nt: TGCGCCAGCAGCTCGTGGTCGGGCAGGGTGAGAGAGACCCAGTACTTC
d_gene: TRBD2; v_gene: TRBV5-4; j_gene: TRBJ2-3; abundance: NA; CDR3aa: CASSLQGLAGGGADTQYF; CDR3nt: TGTGCCAGCAGCTTGCAGGGACTAGCGGGGGGCGGGGCAGATACGCAGTATTTT
d_gene: TRBD2; v_gene: TRBV5-1; j_gene: TRBJ2-7; abundance: NA; CDR3aa: CASSATSGGYEQYF; CDR3nt: TGCGCCAGCAGCGCGACTAGCGGGGGTTACGAGCAGTACTTC
d_gene: NA; v_gene: TRBV28; j_gene: TRBJ2-7; abundance: NA; CDR3aa: CAGSPGTLPYEQYF; CDR3nt: TGTGCCGGCAGTCCAGGGACTCTTCCCTACGAGCAGTACTTC
d_gene: TRBD1; v_gene: TRBV7-2; j_gene: TRBJ1-5; abundance: once; CDR3aa: CASSLDRTGAGKPQHF; CDR3nt: TGTGCCAGCAGCTTAGATCGGACAGGGGCCGGGAAGCCCCAGCATTTT
d_gene: TRBD1; v_gene: TRBV5-1; j_gene: TRBJ2-7; abundance: NA; CDR3aa: CASSRGTGSYEQYF; CDR3nt: TGCGCCAGCAGTCGAGGGACAGGTTCCTACGAGCAGTACTTC
d_gene: NA; v_gene: TRBV9; j_gene: TRBJ1-3; abundance: NA; CDR3aa: CASSVAPGTLSGNTIYF; CDR3nt: TGTGCCAGCAGCGTAGCTCCAGGGACACTCTCTGGAAACACCATATATTTT
d_gene: TRBD2; v_gene: TRBV7-9; j_gene: TRBJ2-3; abundance: NA; CDR3aa: CASSLGTSGGRTDTQYF; CDR3nt: TGTGCCAGCAGCTTAGGGACTAGCGGGGGGCGCACAGATACGCAGTATTTT
d_gene: NA; v_gene: TRBV28; j_gene: TRBJ2-2; abundance: NA; CDR3aa: CASSLGTGLRTGELFF; CDR3nt: TGTGCCAGCAGTTTAGGTACAGGGTTGAGGACCGGGGAGCTGTTTTTT
d_gene: TRBD2; v_gene: TRBV6-4; j_gene: TRBJ2-3; abundance: NA; CDR3aa: CASSRRGGNGDTQYF; CDR3nt: TGTGCCAGCAGTAGACGGGGGGGTAACGGGGATACGCAGTATTTT
d_gene: NA; v_gene: TRBV6-6; j_gene: TRBJ2-3; abundance: NA; CDR3aa: CASSPPGTDTQYF; CDR3nt: TGTGCCAGCAGTCCCCCGGGCACAGATACGCAGTATTTT
d_gene: NA; v_gene: TRBV25-1; j_gene: TRBJ2-7; abundance: NA; CDR3aa: CASNGQLHEQYF; CDR3nt: TGTGCCAGCAACGGACAGCTCCACGAGCAGTACTTC
d_gene: NA; v_gene: TRBV7-3; j_gene: TRBJ1-6; abundance: NA; CDR3aa: CASSLRAGDNSPLHF; CDR3nt: TGTGCCAGCAGCTTACGGGCAGGGGATAATTCACCCCTCCACTTT
d_gene: TRBD2; v_gene: TRBV6-6; j_gene: TRBJ2-2; abundance: NA; CDR3aa: CASSRSGGNTGELFF; CDR3nt: TGTGCCAGCAGCCGTAGCGGGGGGAACACCGGGGAGCTGTTTTTT
d_gene: TRBD1; v_gene: TRBV15; j_gene: TRBJ1-6; abundance: few; CDR3aa: CATSRGTGMNSPLHF; CDR3nt: TGTGCCACCAGCAGAGGGACAGGGATGAATTCACCCCTCCACTTT
d_gene: TRBD2; v_gene: TRBV5-1; j_gene: TRBJ2-2; abundance: NA; CDR3aa: CASSFVGGANTGELFF; CDR3nt: TGCGCCAGCAGCTTTGTCGGGGGGGCGAACACCGGGGAGCTGTTTTTT
d_gene: TRBD1; v_gene: TRBV28; j_gene: TRBJ1-5; abundance: NA; CDR3aa: CASTSGGAGNQPQHF; CDR3nt: TGTGCCAGCACCTCAGGGGGCGCCGGGAATCAGCCCCAGCATTTT
d_gene: TRBD1; v_gene: TRBV5-4; j_gene: TRBJ1-6; abundance: NA; CDR3aa: CASSQGTGISPLHF; CDR3nt: TGTGCCAGCAGCCAGGGGACAGGGATTTCACCCCTCCACTTT
d_gene: TRBD1; v_gene: TRBV11-3; j_gene: TRBJ1-1; abundance: NA; CDR3aa: CASSPSPGDSSMNTEAFF; CDR3nt: TGTGCCAGCAGCCCGTCTCCGGGGGACAGCTCCATGAACACTGAAGCTTTCTTT
d_gene: TRBD2; v_gene: TRBV19; j_gene: TRBJ2-3; abundance: NA; CDR3aa: CASSVLAGGPDTQYF; CDR3nt: TGTGCCAGTAGTGTACTAGCGGGGGGGCCGGATACGCAGTATTTT
d_gene: NA; v_gene: TRBV27; j_gene: TRBJ1-2; abundance: NA; CDR3aa: CASSLLTSNYGYTF; CDR3nt: TGTGCCAGCAGTTTATTGACAAGTAACTATGGCTACACCTTC
d_gene: NA; v_gene: TRBV5-1; j_gene: TRBJ2-7; abundance: once; CDR3aa: CASSLARGLNEQYF; CDR3nt: TGCGCCAGCAGCTTGGCGCGGGGGCTCAACGAGCAGTACTTC
d_gene: NA; v_gene: TRBV5-1; j_gene: TRBJ1-2; abundance: once; CDR3aa: CASSLGGPPSRVYGYTF; CDR3nt: TGCGCCAGCAGCTTGGGGGGGCCACCCTCCAGGGTCTATGGCTACACCTTC
d_gene: TRBD1; v_gene: TRBV6-6; j_gene: TRBJ2-3; abundance: once; CDR3aa: CASSYSAGGSTDTQYF; CDR3nt: TGTGCCAGCAGTTACTCTGCAGGGGGAAGCACAGATACGCAGTATTTT
d_gene: TRBD2; v_gene: TRBV3-1/TRBV3-2; j_gene: TRBJ2-7; abundance: NA; CDR3aa: CASSHRAGGGAFEQYF; CDR3nt: TGTGCCAGCAGCCACAGGGCGGGCGGGGGGGCCTTCGAGCAGTACTTC